Below are 8 T cell receptor beta chains sequenced from a single sample in a study of blood T cell repertoires in COVID-19. Only in-frame clones appear in the TCRdb table, and some are missing; sequencing was by immunoSEQ multiplex PCR. The repertoire includes approximately 270,000 clones, over 80% of them detected once, and roughly 4% sits in the top ten. The sequencing sample was made of PBMCs or T cells enriched from blood (not recorded which). These receptor sequences come from a woman younger than 45 with acute COVID-19.

The chain joins TRBV9 to TRBJ2-3, with TRBD2 identical over 7 bases. The V gene end was trimmed by 3 bases and the J gene end by 4 bases; junction bases not matched to a gene: 5. CDR3 length: 14 amino acids. The germline V gene encodes CDR1 SGDLS and CDR2 YYNGEE. This CDR3 is CASSAPGLADTQYF. Written as DNA, the CDR3 is TGTGCCAGCAGCGCGCCCGGACTAGCAGATACGCAGTATTTT.

The chain joins TRBV2 to TRBJ1-4; possibly TRBD1 for D (5 bases). This CDR3 spans 14 amino acids. V shed 2 bases and J shed 3 bases, with 7 bases lying between them. Germline CDR1 is SNHLY and CDR2 is FYNNEI. CDR3 nucleotides: TGTGCCAGCAGTGAACAGGGTCCTAATGAAAAACTGTTTTTT. This sequence encodes CASSEQGPNEKLFF.

This clone was counted a few times. The CDR3 is CATSREGQAGMNTEAFF. CDR3 in DNA: TGTGCCACCAGCAGAGAGGGACAGGCTGGGATGAACACTGAAGCTTTCTTT. The rearrangement links TRBV15 to TRBJ1-1, with 8 bases fitting TRBD1. Germline values: CDR1 LNHNV, CDR2 YYDKDF (reference sequence). V gave up 0 bases and J gave up 0 bases; unmatched junction bases: 6. CDR3 length: 17 amino acids.

The rearrangement joins TRBV2 to TRBJ2-1; D call uncertain. From germline, CDR1 is SNHLY and CDR2 FYNNEI. Trimming took off 7 bases at V and 6 bases at J, with 4 bases between the two ends. The CDR3 is made up of 10 amino acids. CDR3 sequence reads: CASTTNEQFF. DNA for the CDR3: TGTGCCAGCACTACCAATGAGCAGTTCTTC. Filled out from reference TRBV2 and TRBJ2-1, the complete variable domain reads EPEVTQTPSHQVTQMGQEVILRCVPISNHLYFYWYRQILGQKVEFLVSFYNNEISEKSEIFDDQFSVERPDGSNFTLKIRSTKLEDSAMYFCASTTNEQFFGPGTRLTVL.

The chain uses TRBV11-2 and TRBJ1-1, with D uncertain. Trimming shortened V by 1 base and J by 4 bases, and 10 bases separated the two germline ends. This CDR3 is built from 14 residues. The germline V gene has CDR1 SGHAT and CDR2 FQNNGV. The CDR3 DNA reads as TGTGCCAGCAGCTTAGGGGCAGCAGGCACTGAAGCTTTCTTT. Translating gives CASSLGAAGTEAFF.

This chain joins TRBV4-3 and TRBJ2-3; D is perhaps TRBD2 (6 bases). V lost 5 bases, J lost 0 bases, and 9 bases lay in between. The length of the CDR3 is 14 residues. The V gene's germline CDR1 is LGHNA and CDR2 YSLEER. The CDR3 DNA sequence: TGCGCCAGCAGCTGGAGCGGGAGCACAGATACGCAGTATTTT. Encoded protein: CASSWSGSTDTQYF.

The V gene is TRBV24-1, the J gene TRBJ1-2; 8 bases agree with TRBD1. CDR3 length equals 13 residues. The V and J ends lost 3 bases and 7 bases, in that order; junction bases with no gene match: 3. The V gene's germline CDR1 is KGHDR and CDR2 SFDVKD. The CDR3 coding sequence is TGTGCCACCAGTGATGGACAGGGCGCTGGCTACACCTTC. Its translation is CATSDGQGAGYTF.

V and J are TRBV6-5 and TRBJ1-5, with TRBD1 matching over 10 bases. The CDR3 runs 14 residues. Trimming removed 6 bases from V and 5 bases from J; junction bases left unmatched: 4. Germline CDR1 is MNHEY and CDR2 is SVGAGI. CDR3 DNA sequence: TGTGCCAGCAGGGATGGACAGGGGGATCAGCCCCAGCATTTT. Translation: CASRDGQGDQPQHF.